A single sample is the source of the 10 T cell receptor beta chains below, sequenced in a study of blood T cells in healthy people across ages. Primers used in a second PCR of roughly 7 to 11 cycles were a sample-barcoded 5' primer and a J-beta primer mix. One entry per CDR3 protein results from TCRdb running MiXCR on the 5' RACE reads. The table has hundreds of thousands of distinct CDR3 sequences, 49% seen once. The sample taken for sequencing was blood. These receptor sequences come from a woman aged 60-75 years in good health.

The J gene is TRBJ2-7, the V gene TRBV20-1; TRBD1 might be the D (6 bases). Per germline, CDR1 DFQATT and CDR2 SNEGSKA (reference sequence). Trimming removed 5 bases from V and 2 bases from J, with 10 bases in between. This CDR3 has 12 amino acids. The CDR3 nucleotides are TGCAGTGCTCGGGACATCCCCTACGAGCAGTACTTC. As protein: CSARDIPYEQYF.

This clonotype appeared once. The gene calls are TRBV7-2 and TRBJ2-1, with 10 bases lining up with TRBD2. V lost 5 bases, J lost 0 bases, and 13 bases stayed unmatched. The CDR3 contains 19 residues. Germline CDR1 and CDR2: SGHTA and FQGNSA. DNA for the CDR3: TGTGCCAGCAGCCCGCGGACTAGCGGAAACCTTTTCTCCTACAATGAGCAGTTCTTC. It is translated as CASSPRTSGNLFSYNEQFF.

In regard to this clonotype: Since a much larger clone is just one base distant, this may be a read error. V is TRBV20-1 and J is TRBJ2-3; D assignment may be TRBD1 or TRBD2 (6 bases each). Trimming removed 8 bases from V and 4 bases from J, with 16 bases in between. This CDR3 spans 13 amino acids. Germline values: CDR1 DFQATT, CDR2 SNEGSKA (reference sequence). The CDR3 DNA follows: TGCAGTCTCGGAGGGGCAGGGGCAGATACGCAGTATTTT. This translates into CSLGGAGADTQYF.

The V gene is TRBV24-1, the J gene TRBJ2-5; a possible D gene is TRBD1 (5 bases). V was trimmed by 3 bases and J by 2 bases, leaving 12 bases between them. Germline V gene sequence: CDR1 KGHDR, CDR2 SFDVKD. The CDR3 contains 15 residues. CDR3 DNA: TGTGCCACCAGTGATCTTAGACAGAAACAAGAGACCCAGTACTTC. This codes for CATSDLRQKQETQYF.

The V call is TRBV20-1, the J call TRBJ2-1; TRBD1 matches at 8 bases. CDR3 length: 13 amino acids. Unmatched junction bases numbered 9, after V lost 5 bases and J lost 9 bases. Germline loops: CDR1 DFQATT, CDR2 SNEGSKA (reference sequence). CDR3 sequence reads: CSADDTGGTEQFF. The CDR3, as DNA: TGCAGTGCTGATGACACAGGGGGGACTGAGCAGTTCTTC.

V is TRBV20-1 and J is TRBJ2-5; possible D gene TRBD2, 5 bases. Germline CDR1 and CDR2: DFQATT and SNEGSKA (reference sequence). The CDR3 is made up of 15 amino acids. Between the trimmed V and J ends, which lost 4 bases and 11 bases, there was a span of 26 bases. In DNA, the CDR3 is TGCAGTGCTACCCTTCAAGGCACCCCCCCCGGGGAGCAGTACTTC. Translation gives CSATLQGTPPGEQYF.

The genes are TRBV4-2 and TRBJ1-2, with 9 bases aligning to TRBD1. The CDR3 is made up of 16 amino acids. V lost 3 bases, J lost 5 bases, and 10 bases stayed unmatched. The germline gives CDR1 LGHNA, CDR2 YNFKEQ. The CDR3 protein is CASSHPSGTGPYGYTF. CDR3 sequence (DNA): TGTGCCAGCAGCCACCCCTCCGGGACAGGGCCATATGGCTACACCTTC.

A few counts support this clonotype. V usage is TRBV10-3 and J usage is TRBJ2-1, with TRBD2 matching 8 bases. The CDR3 has 14 amino acids. The trim removed 6 bases at V and 8 bases at J, leaving 9 bases unmatched. Germline CDR1 reads ENHRY; CDR2 reads SYGVKD. The CDR3 sequence: CAIRKREKTDEQFF. As DNA, the CDR3 is TGTGCCATCAGGAAGCGGGAGAAAACAGATGAGCAGTTCTTC.

In DNA form, the CDR3 reads TGTGCCAGCAGCCATGCCGACAGGGGGCAAGGGGAGCTGTTTTTT. It translates to CASSHADRGQGELFF. J is TRBJ2-2 and V is TRBV3-1; 10 bases are shared with TRBD1. Looked up from germline, CDR1 is LGHDT and CDR2 is YNNKEL (reference sequence). J lost 8 bases, V lost 3 bases, and 6 bases had no gene match. The CDR3 is 15 amino acids. Variable domain in full (rest from reference TRBV3-1 and TRBJ2-2): DTAVSQTPKYLVTQMGNDKSIKCEQNLGHDTMYWYKQDSKKFLKIMFSYNNKELIINETVPNRFSPKSPDKAHLNLHINSLELGDSAVYFCASSHADRGQGELFFGEGSRLTVL.

The V call is TRBV20-1, the J call TRBJ2-1, with 16 positions matching TRBD2. This CDR3 is 18 amino acids long. Trimming removed 2 bases from V and 4 bases from J; junction bases left unmatched: 8. The germline CDR1 and CDR2 sequences are DFQATT and SNEGSKA (reference sequence). The CDR3 DNA reads TGCAGTGCTAGACATCCGGGACTAGCGGGAGGGGGTTACAATGAGCAGTTCTTC. It is translated as CSARHPGLAGGGYNEQFF.